These 19 T cell receptor beta chains were all obtained from the same sample, sequenced in a study of T cell changes during pregnancy in multiple sclerosis. Some clones are missing from TCRdb's copy, which holds only in-frame ones; the method was immunoSEQ multiplex PCR. This repertoire shows 35,000 to 55,000 clones, 90% found once; its top ten account for approximately 5%. The sample was peripheral blood, taken in the second trimester of pregnancy. The receptors shown here come from a female donor in good health, enrolled as a control in a pregnancy study.

This sequence joins TRBV10-1 and TRBJ1-2; tentative D call: TRBD1 (5 bases). The germline V and J ends were trimmed by 7 bases and 4 bases, with 10 bases remaining between them. In germline, CDR1 is WNHNN, CDR2 SYGVQD (reference sequence). This CDR3 has 12 residues. DNA for the CDR3: TGCGCCAGCAATGGAGGGACCTATGGCTACACCTTC. Protein: CASNGGTYGYTF.

The chain has TRBV10-3 and TRBJ1-6, with a tentative D call TRBD1 (6 bases). The CDR3 is 12 residues long. Trimming removed 8 bases at V and 10 bases at J, with 12 bases between. Per the germline V gene, CDR1 is ENHRY and CDR2 is SYGVKD. CDR3 sequence reads: CAIRTEGSPLHF. CDR3 coding DNA: TGTGCCATCCGGACAGAAGGGTCACCCCTCCACTTT.

The V gene is TRBV6-5, the J gene TRBJ2-7, with a tentative D call TRBD1 (6 bases). The germline V and J ends were trimmed by 10 bases and 1 base, with 14 bases remaining between them. This CDR3 has 13 amino acids. The germline CDR1 and CDR2 sequences are MNHEY and SVGAGI. Here the CDR3 DNA reads TGTGCCACCTCACAGGGAATATCCTACGAGCAGTACTTC. It is translated as CATSQGISYEQYF.

This rearrangement joins TRBV7-2 to TRBJ2-3; the match to TRBD2 covers 12 bases. Germline CDR1 reads SGHTA; CDR2 reads FQGNSA. V gave up 5 bases and J gave up 3 bases; unmatched junction bases: 3. The CDR3 consists of 15 residues. The CDR3 DNA is TGTGCCAGCAGCCCTAGCGGGAGGGCAACAGATACGCAGTATTTT. It encodes CASSPSGRATDTQYF.

V is TRBV19 and J is TRBJ1-2, with TRBD1 matching 7 bases. Germline values: CDR1 LNHDA, CDR2 SQIVND (reference sequence). The J segment lost 3 bases and the V segment lost 3 bases, leaving 7 bases of the junction unmatched. The CDR3 runs 15 residues. The CDR3 reads CASSIGGTAYYGYTF. The CDR3 nucleotides read TGTGCCAGTAGTATTGGAGGGACAGCCTACTATGGCTACACCTTC. Using reference TRBV19 and TRBJ1-2 for the parts outside the CDR3, the full variable domain is DGGITQSPKYLFRKEGQNVTLSCEQNLNHDAMYWYRQDPGQGLRLIYYSQIVNDFQKGDIAEGYSVSREKKESFPLTVTSAQKNPTAFYLCASSIGGTAYYGYTFGSGTRLTVV.

The chain joins TRBV11-2 to TRBJ2-1; TRBD2 aligns across 10 bases. J was trimmed by 7 bases and V by 1 base; bases with no gene match: 4. CDR1 and CDR2 (germline): SGHAT, FQNNGV. The CDR3 totals 15 residues. The CDR3 bases are TGTGCCAGCAGCTTAGGAGCGGGAGGGCCTAATGAGCAGTTCTTC. Encoded protein: CASSLGAGGPNEQFF. The variable domain in full, completed from reference TRBV11-2 and TRBJ2-1, reads EAGVAQSPRYKIIEKRQSVAFWCNPISGHATLYWYQQILGQGPKLLIQFQNNGVVDDSQLPKDRFSAERLKGVDSTLKIQPAKLEDSAVYLCASSLGAGGPNEQFFGPGTRLTVL.

The V call is TRBV7-2, the J call TRBJ1-4, with 9 nucleotides matching TRBD1. The germline V gene has CDR1 SGHTA and CDR2 FQGNSA. Unmatched junction bases numbered 3, after V lost 2 bases and J lost 5 bases. There are 15 residues in the CDR3. For the CDR3, the DNA is TGTGCCAGCAGCTTACCCGGACAGGGGAATGAAAAACTGTTTTTT. Translated, it gives CASSLPGQGNEKLFF.

This clone was found once. The chain is built from TRBV19 and TRBJ1-2, with 8 bases that match TRBD1. Germline lookup yields CDR1 LNHDA and CDR2 SQIVND (reference sequence). J gave up 8 bases and V 10 bases, and 12 bases lay outside the gene matches. The CDR3 is 13 amino acids. CDR3 DNA: TGTGCCACCAACCAGGGGGACAGGCGAGGCTACACCTTC. Its protein product is CATNQGDRRGYTF.

The gene calls are TRBV15 and TRBJ2-3, with D unresolved. Trimming shortened V by 8 bases and J by 0 bases, and 6 bases separated the two germline ends. CDR3 size: 12 residues. CDR1 and CDR2 (germline): LNHNV, YYDKDF (reference sequence). CDR3 protein: CATLPSTDTQYF. DNA for the CDR3: TGTGCCACCCTACCGAGCACAGATACGCAGTATTTT.

The genes are TRBV27 and TRBJ1-5, with 12 bases identical to TRBD1. CDR3 length: 16 residues. The V gene end was trimmed by 9 bases and the J gene end by 4 bases; junction bases not matched to a gene: 10. Germline loops: CDR1 MNHEY, CDR2 SMNVEV (reference sequence). The CDR3 region has the DNA TGTGCCAGTTGGGACAGGGGGCGAGGACGGAATCAGCCCCAGCATTTT. Translating it yields CASWDRGRGRNQPQHF.

This rearrangement joins TRBV6-6 to TRBJ2-1, with D possibly matching TRBD2 (6 bases). Trimming left V 0 bases short and J 3 bases short, with 6 bases between. The CDR3 contains 14 residues. CDR1 and CDR2 (germline): MNHNY, SVGAGI (reference sequence). The CDR3 coding sequence is TGTGCCAGCAGTTACTCCGGGGGCTACAATGAGCAGTTCTTC. This translates into CASSYSGGYNEQFF.

The chain joins TRBV27 to TRBJ2-1; D is unresolved. The germline V and J ends were trimmed by 3 bases and 2 bases, with 8 bases remaining between them. Germline V gene sequence: CDR1 MNHEY, CDR2 SMNVEV (reference sequence). The length of the CDR3 is 14 residues. CDR3 sequence (DNA): TGTGCCAGCAGTTTTCCCCCGGCCTACAATGAGCAGTTCTTC. The encoded protein is CASSFPPAYNEQFF.

This sequence joins TRBV5-6 and TRBJ2-5; TRBD2 matches at 7 bases. The CDR3 contains 13 residues. From germline, CDR1 is SGHDT and CDR2 YYEEEE. V lost 6 bases, J lost 3 bases, and 5 bases stayed unmatched. The CDR3 spells CASKITSEETQYF. The CDR3 DNA reads as TGTGCCAGCAAGATTACTAGCGAAGAGACCCAGTACTTC.

This sequence joins TRBV4-2 and TRBJ2-5; 7 bases map to TRBD2. The length of the CDR3 is 15 residues. Germline lookup yields CDR1 LGHNA and CDR2 YNFKEQ. V lost 3 bases, J lost 5 bases, and 9 bases stayed unmatched. The CDR3: CASSHGEGGGETQYF. The DNA for the CDR3 is TGTGCCAGCAGCCACGGGGAGGGAGGTGGGGAGACCCAGTACTTC.

The chain couples TRBV12-5 to TRBJ2-2, with D unresolved. Germline assignment: CDR1 LGHNT and CDR2 FRNRAP. The CDR3 contains 15 residues. Trimming stripped 0 bases from V and 4 bases from J, with 9 bases between. The CDR3 DNA reads as TGTGCTAGTGGTTTGGTTCGCCAGTTCACCGGGGAGCTGTTTTTT. Protein sequence: CASGLVRQFTGELFF.

The chain carries TRBV9 and TRBJ1-2; 9 bases agree with TRBD1. Germline V lookup: CDR1 SGDLS, CDR2 YYNGEE. This CDR3 is 14 amino acids long. The V gene end was trimmed by 0 bases and the J gene end by 8 bases; junction bases not matched to a gene: 5. The CDR3 is CASSVEGTGLGYTF. DNA of the CDR3: TGTGCCAGCAGCGTAGAGGGGACAGGGCTCGGCTACACCTTC.

The rearrangement uses TRBV30 and TRBJ1-1, with TRBD1 identical over 9 bases. Germline CDR1 reads GTSNPN; CDR2 reads SVGIG (reference sequence). J lost 4 bases, V lost 4 bases, and 7 bases had no gene match. There are 14 residues in the CDR3. The CDR3 protein is CAWNPQGAGTEAFF. Here the CDR3 DNA reads TGTGCCTGGAACCCACAGGGGGCGGGCACTGAAGCTTTCTTT.

This sequence joins TRBV18 and TRBJ1-4; possible D gene TRBD1, 5 bases. The CDR3 has 13 amino acids. Per germline, CDR1 KGHSH and CDR2 LQKENI. V shed 4 bases and J shed 2 bases, with 5 bases lying between them. The CDR3, as DNA: TGTGCCAGCTCACGACAGACTAATGAAAAACTGTTTTTT. Its protein product is CASSRQTNEKLFF.

The rearrangement joins TRBV30 to TRBJ1-2; D is undetermined. This CDR3 region has 14 residues. Trimming stripped 0 bases from V and 0 bases from J, with 8 bases between. CDR1 GTSNPN and CDR2 SVGIG come from the germline V gene (reference sequence). The CDR3 coding sequence is TGTGCCTGGAGTGTACAGCAGTCTAACTATGGCTACACCTTC. Translating gives CAWSVQQSNYGYTF. Variable domain in full (rest from reference TRBV30 and TRBJ1-2): SQTIHQWPATLVQPVGSPLSLECTVEGTSNPNLYWYRQAAGRGLQLLFYSVGIGQISSEVPQNLSASRPQDRQFILSSKKLLLSDSGFYLCAWSVQQSNYGYTFGSGTRLTVV.